Listed below are T cell receptor beta chains from one sample, sequenced in a study of cytomegalovirus exposure and HLA in healthy donors. Profiled with immunoSEQ multiplex PCR; TCRdb holds only in-frame clones, not every one. The data contain 200,000 or so clones, around 73% of them singletons. Sequencing input: PBMCs. The receptor set was obtained from a male donor in good health and CMV-seronegative. The CDR3 runs from the conserved cysteine through the conserved F or W. D genes are given only for firm matches. A row's size may be missing; if present it is once, few, many or a size class.

len,d_gene,v_gene,j_gene,abundance,CDR3aa,CDR3nt
10,TRBD1,TRBV20-1,TRBJ2-3,few,CSAGTGTQYF,TGCAGTGCTGGGACAGGTACGCAGTATTTT
14,TRBD2,TRBV19,TRBJ2-3,NA,CATTGGGSTDTQYF,TGTGCCACCACTGGGGGGGGTAGCACAGATACGCAGTATTTT
14,NA,TRBV7-2,TRBJ1-5,NA,CASSYQGGDQPQHF,TGTGCCAGCAGCTATCAGGGAGGGGATCAGCCCCAGCATTTT
15,NA,TRBV5-8,TRBJ1-5,NA,CASSLGGVSNQPQHF,TGTGCCAGCAGCTTGGGGGGAGTTAGCAATCAGCCCCAGCATTTT
12,TRBD1,TRBV30,TRBJ2-1,NA,CAWSRDSNEQFF,TGTGCCTGGAGTCGGGACAGCAATGAGCAGTTCTTC
15,NA,TRBV7-9,TRBJ1-4,NA,CSSIHPSATNEKLFF,TGTTCCAGCATTCACCCGAGTGCAACTAATGAAAAACTGTTTTTT
15,NA,TRBV10-2,TRBJ2-1,NA,CASRALAGYYNEQFF,TGCGCCAGCAGGGCCCTGGCGGGGTACTACAATGAGCAGTTCTTC
14,NA,TRBV6-1,TRBJ1-5,NA,CASSTGNGNQPQHF,TGTGCCAGCAGCACAGGGAACGGCAATCAGCCCCAGCATTTT
14,NA,TRBV6-5,TRBJ1-4,NA,CASRPGRVWEKLFF,TGTGCCAGCAGACCCGGCAGGGTGTGGGAAAAACTGTTTTTT
15,TRBD1,TRBV5-1,TRBJ2-2,few,CASSWTGDNTGELFF,TGCGCCAGCAGCTGGACAGGGGATAACACCGGGGAGCTGTTTTTT
14,TRBD1,TRBV30,TRBJ2-7,NA,CAWSRGQGSYEQYF,TGTGCCTGGAGTAGGGGACAGGGATCCTACGAGCAGTACTTC
14,TRBD1,TRBV5-1,TRBJ1-1,NA,CASGPGQVNTEAFF,TGCGCCAGCGGACCGGGACAGGTTAACACTGAAGCTTTCTTT
11,NA,TRBV27,TRBJ1-4,NA,CASSSGEKLFF,TGTGCCAGCAGTTCAGGGGAAAAACTGTTTTTT
18,NA,TRBV28,TRBJ1-4,few,CASNTIEGQSSTNEKLFF,TGTGCCAGCAACACTATCGAAGGACAGTCATCAACTAATGAAAAACTGTTTTTT
17,NA,TRBV27,TRBJ2-5,NA,CASSPRVGGIRGETQYF,TGTGCCAGCAGTCCCCGAGTGGGGGGTATTAGGGGAGAGACCCAGTACTTC
16,TRBD2,TRBV29-1,TRBJ2-7,NA,CSVEGGSGSEAYEQYF,TGCAGCGTTGAAGGGGGTAGCGGGAGTGAGGCCTACGAGCAGTACTTC
16,NA,TRBV5-1,TRBJ2-3,few,CASSLVLAASTDTQYF,TGCGCCAGCAGCTTGGTTTTAGCGGCTAGCACAGATACGCAGTATTTT
15,NA,TRBV6-5,TRBJ2-7,NA,CASSYSPGTSYEQYF,TGTGCCAGCAGTTACTCGCCCGGGACTTCGTACGAGCAGTACTTC
14,NA,TRBV5-5,TRBJ2-7,NA,CASSFLTNRGEQYF,TGTGCCAGCAGCTTCCTTACTAATCGGGGGGAGCAGTACTTC
19,TRBD2,TRBV11-3,TRBJ2-1,few,CASSPPGRRLAGAPNEQFF,TGTGCCAGCAGCCCACCCGGCAGAAGACTAGCGGGAGCCCCGAATGAGCAGTTCTTC
14,TRBD2,TRBV2,TRBJ2-3,NA,CASSERGRADTQYF,TGTGCCAGCAGTGAACGCGGGAGGGCAGATACGCAGTATTTT
15,NA,TRBV14,TRBJ2-3,NA,CASSQEVQSTDTQYF,TGTGCCAGCAGCCAAGAGGTACAGAGCACAGATACGCAGTATTTT
15,TRBD2,TRBV6-1,TRBJ2-1,NA,CASSEFGLAGDEQFF,TGTGCCAGCAGTGAATTCGGCCTAGCGGGAGATGAGCAGTTCTTC
14,NA,TRBV5-1,TRBJ1-2,NA,CASSLGQGVYGYTF,TGCGCCAGCAGCTTGGGTCAGGGCGTCTATGGCTACACCTTC
15,TRBD2,TRBV19,TRBJ2-3,few,CASSISGSTTDTQYF,TGTGCCAGTAGTATTAGCGGGAGTACGACAGATACGCAGTATTTT
13,NA,TRBV18,TRBJ2-5,NA,CASSANREETQYF,TGTGCCAGCTCCGCGAACAGGGAAGAGACCCAGTACTTC
14,NA,TRBV9,TRBJ2-7,NA,CASSVAPTSYEQYF,TGTGCCAGCAGCGTAGCACCAACTTCCTACGAGCAGTACTTC
14,TRBD1,TRBV5-5,TRBJ2-7,few,CASSWGQGAEEQYF,TGTGCCAGCAGCTGGGGACAGGGGGCGGAAGAGCAGTACTTC